A selection of T cell receptor beta chains follows, all from one sample in a study of cytomegalovirus exposure and HLA in healthy donors. TCRdb's table, derived via immunoSEQ multiplex PCR, lists solely in-frame clones and lacks some. The data show about 140,000 clones, 73% seen once. Sequencing was done on a sample of PBMCs. The source is a human donor in good health. Both conserved end residues are part of each CDR3. A D gene is named only where the DNA matches it firmly. Not every row has a clone size; where given, it reads once, few, many or a size class.

TGTGCCAGTAGACATAACCAGGCGCCTAATGAAAAACTGTTTTTT CASRHNQAPNEKLFF TRBV19 - - 15 TRBJ1-4
TGCAGTGCTAGTAGGGGGAACGAGCAGTACTTC CSASRGNEQYF TRBV20-1 - - 11 TRBJ2-7
TGTGCCAGCAGTTCCCAGGGGTCCCGCTATAGCAATCAGCCCCAGCATTTT CASSSQGSRYSNQPQHF TRBV27 - - 17 TRBJ1-5
TGTGCCAGCAGCTCCGGACTAGCGGGCACAGATACGCAGTATTTT CASSSGLAGTDTQYF TRBV7-6 few TRBD2 15 TRBJ2-3
TGCAGCGTCCCGGGGGTCCCTGGGAATGAGCAGTTCTTC CSVPGVPGNEQFF TRBV29-1 once - 13 TRBJ2-1
TGTGCCAGCAGCTTGTTCGGGGGGACAGGGGGCGTGGGCAATGAGCAGTTCTTC CASSLFGGTGGVGNEQFF TRBV5-8 - TRBD1 18 TRBJ2-1
TGTGCCAGCAGCGATCAACTCGAGTACCAAGAGACCCAGTACTTC CASSDQLEYQETQYF TRBV7-8 - - 15 TRBJ2-5
TGTGCCAGCGAAATCCGGGACAGAAAAAACACCGGGGAGCTGTTTTTT CASEIRDRKNTGELFF TRBV7-8 once TRBD1 16 TRBJ2-2
TGTGCCAGCAGTGAAGTTTGGGGCATTGGAAACACCATATATTTT CASSEVWGIGNTIYF TRBV6-1 - - 15 TRBJ1-3
TGTGCCAGCTCACCAGGGCAGGCTTTGAACACTGAAGCTTTCTTT CASSPGQALNTEAFF TRBV18 - - 15 TRBJ1-1
TGTGCCAGCAGCTTGGTGGTCGGGGACTATGGCTACACCTTC CASSLVVGDYGYTF TRBV5-4 - - 14 TRBJ1-2
TGTGCCAGCAGCGCCTTAGCGGCCCCCTACAATGAGCAGTTCTTC CASSALAAPYNEQFF TRBV7-9 few - 15 TRBJ2-1
TGTGCCAGCAGCCGGGACAGAGAATACGAGCAGTACTTC CASSRDREYEQYF TRBV4-2 - TRBD1 13 TRBJ2-7
TGTGCCAGCAGCTTATTTATGGGGAGAAACACCGGGGAGCTGTTTTTT CASSLFMGRNTGELFF TRBV7-8 - - 16 TRBJ2-2
TGTGCCAGCAGTTCTAGCGGGAGGGCTTGGACCGGGGAGCTGTTTTTT CASSSSGRAWTGELFF TRBV6-5 - TRBD2 16 TRBJ2-2
TGTGCCTTGGAACAGGGGGCAGATCAGCCCCAGCATTTT CALEQGADQPQHF TRBV30 - TRBD1 13 TRBJ1-5
TGTGCCAGCTCACCACCGGCCGCGGGAGGCACAGATACGCAGTATTTT CASSPPAAGGTDTQYF TRBV18 - TRBD2 16 TRBJ2-3
TGTGCCAGCAGCGACGGAGACAGGGGCCATGGCTACACCTTC CASSDGDRGHGYTF TRBV11-3 - TRBD1 14 TRBJ1-2
TGTGCCAGCAGCTTAGGCCGACAGGGGAGCACAGATACGCAGTATTTT CASSLGRQGSTDTQYF TRBV7-9 - TRBD1 16 TRBJ2-3
TGTGCCAGTAGTAACCCGGACGGGATGGACACTGAAGCTTTCTTT CASSNPDGMDTEAFF TRBV19 - - 15 TRBJ1-1
TGTGCCAGCTCCTGGAGAGGAACTCTCCCCTACAATGAGCAGTTCTTC CASSWRGTLPYNEQFF TRBV18 - - 16 TRBJ2-1
TGTGCCAGCAGTTCCTACAGGGTAGGAAAACTGTTTTTT CASSSYRVGKLFF TRBV28 few - 13 TRBJ1-4
TGTGCCAGCAGTGAAGGACTAGCGGGAGGGCCAGAGACCCAGTACTTC CASSEGLAGGPETQYF TRBV6-4 - TRBD2 16 TRBJ2-5
TGCGCCAGCAGCCAAAGCGGGGAGACCCAGTACTTC CASSQSGETQYF TRBV4-1 - - 12 TRBJ2-5
TGTGCCAGTAGTATGGGACTAGGGAATGAGCAGTTCTTC CASSMGLGNEQFF TRBV19 - TRBD2 13 TRBJ2-1
TGTGCCAGCAGCGGGGGACTAGCGGGGGGCAAGATCGGGCACAATGAGCAGTTCTTC CASSGGLAGGKIGHNEQFF TRBV9 - TRBD2 19 TRBJ2-1
TGTGCCAGCAGCGAGGAGGGGCTAGCGGGAGAGCAGTACTTC CASSEEGLAGEQYF TRBV9 few TRBD2 14 TRBJ2-7
TGTGCCACCAGCCCTAGCACAGGGGGCAACGAGCAGTACTTC CATSPSTGGNEQYF TRBV15 - TRBD1 14 TRBJ2-7
TGTGCCAGCAGCTTACGGACTAGCGGGACCTCAGATACGCAGTATTTT CASSLRTSGTSDTQYF TRBV11-3 - TRBD2 16 TRBJ2-3
TGTGCCAGCAGCAGTCTACTAACCTACGAGCAGTACTTC CASSSLLTYEQYF TRBV11-3 - - 13 TRBJ2-7
TGTGCCAGCAGCTTAGAAAGGACAGGGGTTGAGTATGGCTACACCTTC CASSLERTGVEYGYTF TRBV11-2 few TRBD1 16 TRBJ1-2
TGTGCCAGCAGCTTAAGGGGGGGGGCCCACACAGATACGCAGTATTTT CASSLRGGAHTDTQYF TRBV11-2 - - 16 TRBJ2-3
TGTGCCAGCAGTTTATATCCCGGGGATCAGCCCCAGCATTTT CASSLYPGDQPQHF TRBV27 - - 14 TRBJ1-5
TGTGCCAGCAGCCCGCGACTCGGCACTGAAGCTTTCTTT CASSPRLGTEAFF TRBV5-4 few - 13 TRBJ1-1
TGCGCCAGCAGCTTGGTGACTCCAGGGGACACTGAAGCTTTCTTT CASSLVTPGDTEAFF TRBV5-1 - - 15 TRBJ1-1
TGCGCCAGCAGCCGCGGGCTAGACCCCTACGAGCAGTACTTC CASSRGLDPYEQYF TRBV4-1 medium-sized - 14 TRBJ2-7
TGTGCCAGCAGCGCCTACGGGCGGGGAAGCACAGATACGCAGTATTTT CASSAYGRGSTDTQYF TRBV9 - - 16 TRBJ2-3
TGTGCCAGCAGCTCACCGAGGCAGGGTGACACTGAAGCTTTCTTT CASSSPRQGDTEAFF TRBV11-1 - - 15 TRBJ1-1
TGTGCCACCAGCAGAGCGAGAGTAGCCAAAAACATTCAGTACTTC CATSRARVAKNIQYF TRBV15 - - 15 TRBJ2-4
TGTGCCAGCAGCCCCGGGACTAGCGGGGCGAGCACAGATACGCAGTATTTT CASSPGTSGASTDTQYF TRBV7-6 - TRBD2 17 TRBJ2-3
TGTGCCAGCAGTGGGACAGGGGATCAGCCCCAGCATTTT CASSGTGDQPQHF TRBV6-6 - TRBD1 13 TRBJ1-5
TGTGCCAGCCGGGACAGGGTGAACACCGGGGAGCTGTTTTTT CASRDRVNTGELFF TRBV28 few TRBD1 14 TRBJ2-2
TGTGCCAGCAGTTACCCGGGGGCCAAAAACATTCAGTACTTC CASSYPGAKNIQYF TRBV11-2 - - 14 TRBJ2-4
TGTGCCAGCAGCGGGACTCAGGGGGGCCCCACAGATACGCAGTATTTT CASSGTQGGPTDTQYF TRBV7-9 - - 16 TRBJ2-3
TGCGCCAGCAGCTTGACACCAGAGAACACTGAAGCTTTCTTT CASSLTPENTEAFF TRBV5-1 - - 14 TRBJ1-1
TGCAGCTCCTTGGGACAGGGCTATGGCTACACCTTC CSSLGQGYGYTF TRBV29-1 - TRBD1 12 TRBJ1-2
TGTGCCAGCAGTTTACTGAGCGGGAGGGCCATTAAGACCCAGTACTTC CASSLLSGRAIKTQYF TRBV27 - TRBD2 16 TRBJ2-5
TGTGCCTCCCCGGGACTAGCGACCCCACACTCTGGGGCCAACGTCCTGACTTTC CASPGLATPHSGANVLTF TRBV30 - TRBD2 18 TRBJ2-6
TGTGCCAGCAGCACAAGGGACAGGGGGCCGTTCCAAGAGACCCAGTACTTC CASSTRDRGPFQETQYF TRBV13 - TRBD1 17 TRBJ2-5
TGCAGCGTTTCCGGGACTAGGGAAAACGAGCAGTACTTC CSVSGTRENEQYF TRBV29-1 - TRBD2 13 TRBJ2-7
TGTGCCAGCAGCTTGGCCGCTAGCTCTGGAAACACCATATATTTT CASSLAASSGNTIYF TRBV5-6 - - 15 TRBJ1-3
TGTGCCAGCAGCATACACATCTTCGGCGGTCTGGAGCAGTACTTC CASSIHIFGGLEQYF TRBV11-2 - - 15 TRBJ2-7
TGTGCCAGCAGCTACAGGGTGGGGTCCTACAATGAGCAGTTCTTC CASSYRVGSYNEQFF TRBV7-8 - - 15 TRBJ2-1
TGTGCCAGTAGTATGGCTAGGAACACTGAAGCTTTCTTT CASSMARNTEAFF TRBV19 - - 13 TRBJ1-1
TGCGCCAGCAGCCGACTGACAGGGTTTTATGAGCAGTTCTTC CASSRLTGFYEQFF TRBV4-1 - TRBD1 14 TRBJ2-1